This T cell receptor (beta chain) emerged from a study of CD8 T cells in ankylosing spondylitis. Comments on this clonotype: What it binds is unknown.

Library preparation for TCR beta used quantitative 5'-RACE with molecular barcodes. TCRdb reanalysed the 5' RACE reads using MiXCR and keeps one entry per CDR3 protein. This repertoire shows roughly 470,000 distinct CDR3 sequences, roughly 27% found once; its top ten account for approximately 1%. Study-wide results and limits: In ankylosing spondylitis patients, matched synovial fluid reportedly showed significant enrichment of disease-linked clones. Prior work had noted some motif variants in reactive arthritis blood and synovial fluid. Typical of ankylosing spondylitis blood, it appeared, was a TCR beta motif of about eight highly homologous variants. CD8+ by phenotype, disease-linked clones were relatively rare in peripheral blood.

This CDR3 is 14 amino acids long. CDR1 and CDR2 (germline): SNHLY, FYNNEI. Trimming left V 6 bases short and J 9 bases short, with 18 bases between. The sample taken for sequencing was blood, either unsorted or a sorted T cell fraction (not recorded which). This TCR came from a male donor with ankylosing spondylitis. This chain links TRBV2 with TRBJ1-5; D possibly corresponds to TRBD1 (6 bases). CDR3: CASSSGTGLMPQHF. The CDR3 DNA follows: TGTGCCAGCAGCTCCGGAACAGGGTTAATGCCCCAGCATTTT. Full variable domain (missing parts from reference TRBV2 and TRBJ1-5): EPEVTQTPSHQVTQMGQEVILRCVPISNHLYFYWYRQILGQKVEFLVSFYNNEISEKSEIFDDQFSVERPDGSNFTLKIRSTKLEDSAMYFCASSSGTGLMPQHFGDGTRLSIL.